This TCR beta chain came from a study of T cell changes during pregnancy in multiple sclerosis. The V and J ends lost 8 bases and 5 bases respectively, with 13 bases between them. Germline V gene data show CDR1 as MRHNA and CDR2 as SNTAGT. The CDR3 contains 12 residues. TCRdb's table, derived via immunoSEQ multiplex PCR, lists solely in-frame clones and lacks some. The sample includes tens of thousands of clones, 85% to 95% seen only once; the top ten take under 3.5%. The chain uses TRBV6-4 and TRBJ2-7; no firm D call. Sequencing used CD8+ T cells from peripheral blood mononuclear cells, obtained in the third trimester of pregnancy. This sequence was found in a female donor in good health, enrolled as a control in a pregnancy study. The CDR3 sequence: CASGPAEHEQYF. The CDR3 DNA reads TGTGCCAGCGGGCCAGCCGAGCACGAGCAGTACTTC.